The text below deals with one T cell receptor (beta chain). The antigen it recognizes is unknown. The record has no base qualities; no much larger clone is one base away. This entry comes from a study of T cell responses to AZD1222 COVID-19 vaccine (dated by TCRdb to the early 2020s). The study in broad terms: AZD1222 recipients given second doses at about 4 weeks or at about 12 weeks were pooled, since spike-specific TCR depth and breadth were not found to differ between the two schedules. A total of about 240 trial participants underwent TCR sequencing, of whom 207 received two doses of AZD1222 and around 26 received two doses of the MenACWY control vaccine. Trial participants were enrolled into age subgroups of 18-55, 56-69 and 70-plus years, which contained approximately 150, 30 and 60 TCR-sequenced participants, respectively. Broad study findings and their caveats: Reportedly, close to half of the unique spike-specific TCRs recognized epitopes lying outside the regions that are mutated in the B.1.351 and B.1.1.7 variants. CD4 TCRs associated with the vaccine covered the entire spike protein, and the dominant responses were in regions 160-218 and 743-854. Conclusions about previously exposed vaccinees are limited, since just a handful of AZD1222 recipients were seropositive for SARS-CoV-2 at baseline. The 56-69-year group was small, and its depth increase did not reach significance, likely because of low power. Because no day 14 peak-response samples were available, the repertoires could be characterized only after the peak T cell response. Participants were mostly white British and included more females than males, and it was suggested by the authors that clonal diversity may have been underestimated. Spike-specific TCR breadth and depth rose significantly after two AZD1222 doses compared with day 0 and with MenACWY recipients.

The CDR3 regions of human TCRbeta chains were subjected to immunosequencing. The authors processed their data as follows. TCRs in the repertoires were compared against a reference library of SARS-CoV-2-specific TCRs that had been generated with the MIRA antigen-specificity platform. Breadth meant the fraction of unique TCRs that were SARS-CoV-2-associated, whereas depth meant the fraction of total T cells that were SARS-CoV-2-associated. Using the MIRA data, each spike-specific TCR was assigned both to the spike region to which the TCR was reactive and to a CD4 or CD8 class. Log10-transformed breadth and depth values were compared by one-way ANOVA with Sidak's multiple comparisons tests. TCRdb's version of the immuneACCESS table is confined to in-frame rearrangements and falls short of the full clone set. An unresolved V gene accounts for under half of the shortfall where checked; the remainder is of unknown origin. V and J calls and clone size follow that table, whereas D and trimming were derived from the DNA. The sample table shows about 150,000 clones, and under 95% are seen once. The ten top clones hold 1.5% to 2% of the sample.

The CDR3, from cysteine to phenylalanine, totals 15 residues. CDR3 DNA is the only sequence kept; it has 45 bases, read in frame from the first base. As encoded in the germline V gene, CDR1 is SGHAT while CDR2 is FQNNGV. V is shortened by 4 bases, J by 2 bases, and the region joining them spans 14 bases. This specimen's time point label, per the study, means: baseline before first vaccination. Vaccinee samples came from UK trials COV001 and COV002, including a single-blind randomized controlled phase 2/3 trial of AZD1222 (ChAdOx1 nCoV-19) in healthy adults. For TCRbeta chain sequencing, PBMC samples from trial participants were taken at day 0 and at day 28 after the second dose.

The chain is made from TRBV11-2 and TRBJ1-2, with no D gene named confidently. This TCR derives from an adult in good health. Sequences were derived from peripheral blood, sampled on day 0 of AZD1222 vaccination. CDR3 region: CASSSTSNSNYGYTF. The nucleotide sequence reads TGTGCCAGCAGCTCCACTAGTAACTCAAACTATGGCTACACCTTC.